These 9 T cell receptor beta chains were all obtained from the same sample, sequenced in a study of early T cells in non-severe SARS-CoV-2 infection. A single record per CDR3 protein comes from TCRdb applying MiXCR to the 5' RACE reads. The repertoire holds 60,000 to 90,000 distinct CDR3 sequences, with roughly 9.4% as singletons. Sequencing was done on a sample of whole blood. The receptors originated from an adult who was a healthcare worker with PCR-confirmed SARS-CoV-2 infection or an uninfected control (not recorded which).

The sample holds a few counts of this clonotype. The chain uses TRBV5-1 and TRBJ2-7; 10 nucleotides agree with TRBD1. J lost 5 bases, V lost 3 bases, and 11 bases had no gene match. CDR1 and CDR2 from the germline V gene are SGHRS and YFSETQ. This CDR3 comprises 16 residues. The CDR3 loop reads CASSSNVLDRGDEQYF. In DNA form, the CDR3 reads TGCGCCAGCAGCTCGAACGTCCTGGACAGGGGGGACGAGCAGTACTTC.

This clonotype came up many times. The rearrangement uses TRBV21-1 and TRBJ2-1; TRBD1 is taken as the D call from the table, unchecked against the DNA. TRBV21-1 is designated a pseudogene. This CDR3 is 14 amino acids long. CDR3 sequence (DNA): TGTGCCAGCGGAAACAGGGCGCCTAGCAATGAGCAGTTCTTC. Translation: CASGNRAPSNEQFF.

The CDR3 bases are TGTGCCAGCAGCTCACAGGGGACCCAAGAGACCCAGTACTTC. Protein sequence: CASSSQGTQETQYF. V is TRBV11-2 and J is TRBJ2-5; 7 nucleotides match TRBD1. There are 14 residues in the CDR3. The V gene's germline CDR1 is SGHAT and CDR2 FQNNGV. J lost 1 base, V lost 4 bases, and 3 bases had no gene match. The full variable domain, with the rest looked up from reference TRBV11-2 and TRBJ2-5, is EAGVAQSPRYKIIEKRQSVAFWCNPISGHATLYWYQQILGQGPKLLIQFQNNGVVDDSQLPKDRFSAERLKGVDSTLKIQPAKLEDSAVYLCASSSQGTQETQYFGPGTRLLVL.

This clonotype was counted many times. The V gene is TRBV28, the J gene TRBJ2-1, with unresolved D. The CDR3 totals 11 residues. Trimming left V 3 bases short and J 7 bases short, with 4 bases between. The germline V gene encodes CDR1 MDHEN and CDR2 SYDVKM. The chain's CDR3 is CASSFMNEQFF. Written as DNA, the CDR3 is TGTGCCAGCAGTTTTATGAATGAGCAGTTCTTC.

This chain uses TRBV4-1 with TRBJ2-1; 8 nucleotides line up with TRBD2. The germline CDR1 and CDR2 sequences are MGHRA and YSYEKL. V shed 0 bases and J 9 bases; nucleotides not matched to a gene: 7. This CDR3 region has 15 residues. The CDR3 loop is CASSQEVAGSSEQFF. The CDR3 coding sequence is TGCGCCAGCAGCCAAGAGGTAGCGGGAAGTAGTGAGCAGTTCTTC.

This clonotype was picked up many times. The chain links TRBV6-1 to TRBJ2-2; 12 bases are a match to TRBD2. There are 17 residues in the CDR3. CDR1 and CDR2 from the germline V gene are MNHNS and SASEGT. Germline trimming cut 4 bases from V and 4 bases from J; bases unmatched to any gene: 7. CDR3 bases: TGTGCCAGCAGTGCCGCTAGCGGGAGGGCCCGCACCGGGGAGCTGTTTTTT. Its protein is CASSAASGRARTGELFF.

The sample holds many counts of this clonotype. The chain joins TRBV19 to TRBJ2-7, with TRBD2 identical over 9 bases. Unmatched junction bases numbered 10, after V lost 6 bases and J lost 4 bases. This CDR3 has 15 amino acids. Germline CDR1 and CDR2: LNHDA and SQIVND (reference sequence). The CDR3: CASRRLADQRYEQYF. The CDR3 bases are TGTGCCAGTAGACGACTAGCGGACCAGCGTTACGAGCAGTACTTC.

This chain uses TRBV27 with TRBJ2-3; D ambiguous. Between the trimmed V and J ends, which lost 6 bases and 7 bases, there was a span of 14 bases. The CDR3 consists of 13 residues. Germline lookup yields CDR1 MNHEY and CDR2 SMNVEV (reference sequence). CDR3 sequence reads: CASRRISPYTQYF. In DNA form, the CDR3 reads TGTGCCAGCAGAAGGATCTCACCCTATACGCAGTATTTT.

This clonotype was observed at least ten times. CDR3 region: CAISGGGRGTGELFF. CDR3 nucleotides: TGTGCCATCAGTGGCGGCGGGAGGGGCACCGGGGAGCTGTTTTTT. The chain uses TRBV10-3 and TRBJ2-2; the match to TRBD2 covers 9 bases. The CDR3 totals 15 residues. The trim removed 4 bases at V and 4 bases at J, leaving 4 bases unmatched. Per germline, CDR1 ENHRY and CDR2 SYGVKD.